This TCR beta chain was sequenced for a study of T-cell reconstitution after alpha-beta-depleted transplantation in children. This clonotype appeared many times. TCRbeta library construction was performed incorporating unique molecular identifiers. A single record per CDR3 protein comes from TCRdb applying MiXCR to the PCR reads. The sample records 190,000 or so distinct CDR3 sequences, approximately 6.8% being singletons. Germline assignment: CDR1 SGHKS and CDR2 YYEKEE (reference sequence). The CDR3 loop spans 14 amino acids. Trimming stripped 4 bases from V and 3 bases from J, with 12 bases between.

This clonotype was sampled from a human donor who donated a stem cell graft to a child with Wiskott-Aldrich syndrome. The sample here was PBMCs from the stem cell graft donor, taken from the stem cell graft. The chain carries TRBV5-5 and TRBJ2-3; D unresolved. The CDR3 DNA reads as TGTGCCAGCAGCCCTGGACCGAGAACAGATACGCAGTATTTT. This codes for CASSPGPRTDTQYF. The variable domain in full, completed from reference TRBV5-5 and TRBJ2-3, reads DAGVTQSPTHLIKTRGQQVTLRCSPISGHKSVSWYQQVLGQGPQFIFQYYEKEERGRGNFPDRFSARQFPNYSSELNVNALLLGDSALYLCASSPGPRTDTQYFGPGTRLTVL.